This T cell receptor (beta chain) was sequenced in a study of lymphopenia after photon versus proton radiotherapy. The V and J ends lost 8 bases and 1 base, in that order; junction bases with no gene match: 5. The CDR3 covers 15 residues. Germline CDR1 is MDHEN and CDR2 is SYDVKM. Study-level findings and limits: Oligoclonal CD8+ Temra expansion after nadir drove photon patients' diversity drop. Proton therapy kept repertoires fairly stable, unlike photons, which gained effector/memory cells. In patients who died, overall survival fell as post-nadir TCR diversity dropped more.

Clones were sequenced by immunoSEQ multiplex PCR, and TCRdb holds only the in-frame ones, with some missing. The data contain about 50,000 clones, approximately 92% of them singletons. As to this clone: Its antigen is not identified.

The material was peripheral blood, obtained from a patient treated with photon-based radiotherapy. This sequence was found in a woman aged 40-49 years with cholangiocarcinoma. The chain carries TRBV28 and TRBJ2-7; 13 nucleotides align to TRBD2. The DNA for the CDR3 is TGTGCCAGCCTCGGACTAGCGGGAGTATCCTACGAGCAGTACTTC. Encoded protein: CASLGLAGVSYEQYF.